The sequence of this TCR beta chain was determined in a study of OX40 agonist ivuxolimab in advanced cancers. Overall study: The study reported partial responses in three patients: one hepatocellular carcinoma, two cutaneous melanoma. Study results and caveats: Antigen specificity remained undetermined for the expanded peripheral T cells. CD8+ T cells were the subset that, on average, had more expanded clones than CD4+. At doses 0.1 to 3.0 mg/kg, CD4+ and CD8+ clones expanded.

On this clone itself: The antigen is not known.

The CDR3 extends over 15 amino acids. Germline CDR1 reads SGHNT; CDR2 reads YYREEE (reference sequence). V was pared by 1 base and J by 0 bases, with 10 bases between. Here immunoSEQ multiplex PCR was the method, and the copy in TCRdb shows in-frame clones only, minus some. The sample holds 55,000 to 65,000 clones, about 85% seen once. Sequenced material: CD4+ or CD8+ T cells sorted from blood, taken in a trial of the OX40 agonist ivuxolimab. This receptor was taken from an adult with an advanced solid tumor such as melanoma, head and neck, liver or kidney cancer. The chain combines TRBV5-4 with TRBJ1-2; D is uncertain. CDR3 in amino acids: CASSLPGGANYGYTF. The CDR3 bases are TGTGCCAGCAGCTTGCCCGGCGGAGCTAACTATGGCTACACCTTC. Combining the CDR3 with reference TRBV5-4 and TRBJ1-2 gives the whole variable domain ETGVTQSPTHLIKTRGQQVTLRCSSQSGHNTVSWYQQALGQGPQFIFQYYREEENGRGNFPPRFSGLQFPNYSSELNVNALELDDSALYLCASSLPGGANYGYTFGSGTRLTVV.